This entry lists 29 T cell receptor beta chains sequenced from one sample in a study of OX40 agonist ivuxolimab in advanced cancers. Some clones are missing from TCRdb's copy, which holds only in-frame ones; the method was immunoSEQ multiplex PCR. The data hold about 27,000 clones, with about nine tenths observed a single time. This specimen was CD4+ or CD8+ T cells sorted from blood, taken in a trial of the OX40 agonist ivuxolimab. All receptors derive from an adult with an advanced solid tumor such as melanoma, head and neck, liver or kidney cancer.

The chain combines TRBV7-3 with TRBJ1-1; possible D gene TRBD1, 6 bases. Trimming stripped 2 bases from V and 1 base from J, with 11 bases between. This CDR3 is 15 amino acids long. The V gene's germline CDR1 is SGHTA and CDR2 FQGTGA. The CDR3 reads CASSLLRTENTEAFF. As DNA, the CDR3 is TGTGCCAGCAGCTTACTACGGACAGAGAACACTGAAGCTTTCTTT.

The V call is TRBV27, the J call TRBJ1-2, with D perhaps TRBD1 (5 bases). The V and J ends lost 3 bases and 3 bases respectively, with 11 bases between them. Germline V lookup: CDR1 MNHEY, CDR2 SMNVEV (reference sequence). The CDR3 is made up of 14 amino acids. This chain's CDR3 is CASSLDKGDYGYTF. Here the CDR3 DNA reads TGTGCCAGCAGTTTGGACAAGGGTGACTATGGCTACACCTTC.

This chain uses TRBV27 with TRBJ1-6; TRBD1 might be the D (6 bases). V lost 8 bases to trimming and J lost 7 bases, with 24 bases between them. Germline values: CDR1 MNHEY, CDR2 SMNVEV (reference sequence). The CDR3 runs to 17 residues. The CDR3 sequence: CASRTLQATGQNSPLHF. The DNA of the CDR3 is TGTGCCAGCCGGACATTACAGGCGACGGGACAAAATTCACCCCTCCACTTT.

The rearrangement uses TRBV2 and TRBJ1-3; TRBD1 matches 10 bases. J lost 3 bases, V lost 7 bases, and 6 bases had no gene match. The length of the CDR3 is 15 residues. Germline V gene sequence: CDR1 SNHLY, CDR2 FYNNEI. As DNA, the CDR3 is TGTGCCAGCACAGTGGGACAGGGGCTTGGAAACACCATATATTTT. Translated, it gives CASTVGQGLGNTIYF. The entire variable domain, with the rest obtained from reference TRBV2 and TRBJ1-3, is as follows: EPEVTQTPSHQVTQMGQEVILRCVPISNHLYFYWYRQILGQKVEFLVSFYNNEISEKSEIFDDQFSVERPDGSNFTLKIRSTKLEDSAMYFCASTVGQGLGNTIYFGEGSWLTVV.

The chain carries TRBV25-1 and TRBJ2-1, with D tentatively TRBD2 (6 bases). The CDR3 is made up of 12 amino acids. CDR1 is MGHDK, CDR2 SYGVNS, per germline. V gave up 9 bases and J gave up 8 bases, with 14 bases separating them. In nucleotides, the CDR3 is TGTGCCAGTGGGGTTAGCGGAGATGAGCAGTTCTTC. Translation: CASGVSGDEQFF.

This chain connects TRBV28 to TRBJ2-3, with D tentatively TRBD2 (7 bases). The germline V gene encodes CDR1 MDHEN and CDR2 SYDVKM. The length of the CDR3 is 13 residues. The V gene lost 8 bases and the J gene lost 2 bases, with 11 bases spanning the gap. Here the CDR3 DNA reads TGTGCCAGCGGGGGGGGGCCCACAGATACGCAGTATTTT. Its protein product is CASGGGPTDTQYF.

A remark on this clone: At one boundary the junction diverges from the germline segment, which might be a read error. The chain couples TRBV7-9 to TRBJ1-3; the D is unclear. The CDR3 contains 16 residues. Germline V gene lookup returns CDR1 SEHNR and CDR2 FQNEAQ (reference sequence). The CDR3 loop is CASSLGTVGSGNTIYF. CDR3 DNA sequence: TGTGCTAGCAGCTTAGGAACGGTCGGCTCTGGAAACACCATATATTTT.

The chain combines TRBV30 with TRBJ2-5, with TRBD1 matching 7 bases. Trimming at V came to 4 bases and at J to 4 bases, leaving 6 bases not matched to a gene. Germline loops: CDR1 GTSNPN, CDR2 SVGIG (reference sequence). The CDR3 has 13 residues. The CDR3 region is CAWTTGVGETQYF. As DNA, the CDR3 is TGTGCCTGGACCACAGGGGTAGGAGAGACCCAGTACTTC.

The V and J genes are TRBV18 and TRBJ1-5; no clear D. Per the germline V gene, CDR1 is KGHSH and CDR2 is LQKENI. Trimming removed 4 bases from V and 6 bases from J, with 16 bases in between. CDR3 length: 15 residues. CDR3 bases: TGTGCCAGCTCACAGTATGAGGGTGTGAGTCAGCCCCAGCATTTT. Translating it yields CASSQYEGVSQPQHF.

The chain employs TRBV30 and TRBJ1-5; D unclear. The germline CDR1 and CDR2 sequences are GTSNPN and SVGIG (reference sequence). The CDR3 is 12 residues long. V lost 2 bases and J 2 bases, leaving 4 bases between the germline ends. The CDR3 DNA sequence: TGTGCCTGGAGTAACGGCAATCAGCCCCAGCATTTT. Protein product: CAWSNGNQPQHF.

The chain uses TRBV4-1 and TRBJ1-2; no firm D call. The V gene's germline CDR1 is MGHRA and CDR2 YSYEKL. The ends were cut back, 0 bases at V and 1 base at J, with 3 bases in the middle. This CDR3 has 13 residues. In nucleotides, the CDR3 is TGCGCCAGCAGCCAAGACGGTAACTATGGCTACACCTTC. Its translation is CASSQDGNYGYTF.

This clone was seen a single time. The chain employs TRBV5-4 and TRBJ2-1; a weak D match, TRBD2 (5 bases). V was shortened by 3 bases and J by 3 bases, with 13 bases between the two germline ends. Germline V CDR1 and CDR2: SGHNT, YYREEE (reference sequence). There are 15 residues in the CDR3. This chain's CDR3 is CASSSPRDGYNEQFF. CDR3 coding DNA: TGTGCCAGCAGCTCCCCCCGGGATGGCTACAATGAGCAGTTCTTC.

This sequence joins TRBV30 and TRBJ2-7, with 7 bases lining up with TRBD2. CDR3 length equals 15 residues. Germline lookup yields CDR1 GTSNPN and CDR2 SVGIG (reference sequence). J gave up 0 bases and V 4 bases, and 9 bases lay outside the gene matches. CDR3 nucleotide sequence: TGTGCCTGGAACTATTATAGCGGGCCCTCCTACGAGCAGTACTTC. It yields the protein CAWNYYSGPSYEQYF.

By sample fraction, this clone is medium-sized. This chain connects TRBV4-2 to TRBJ2-7; tentatively, D is TRBD1 or TRBD2 (5 bases each). The CDR3 is 16 amino acids. The V end was cut by 4 bases, the J end by 5 bases, with 21 bases between. Germline V gives CDR1 LGHNA, CDR2 YNFKEQ. CDR3 nucleotide sequence: TGTGCCAGCAGCCCGGGGTTGGGGAGAGGGGCGGACGAGCAGTACTTC. This encodes CASSPGLGRGADEQYF.

This chain uses TRBV7-8 with TRBJ2-7, with D perhaps being TRBD1 or TRBD2 (5 bases each). CDR3 length: 14 amino acids. Trimming removed 5 bases at V and 4 bases at J, with 15 bases between. Germline lookup yields CDR1 SGHVS and CDR2 FQNEAQ. CDR3 amino acids: CASSLEGLGYEQYF. For the CDR3, the DNA is TGTGCCAGCAGCCTCGAGGGGCTCGGATACGAGCAGTACTTC.

The chain has TRBV7-9 and TRBJ2-1; 12 nucleotides align to TRBD2. J gave up 0 bases and V 5 bases, and 11 bases lay outside the gene matches. The CDR3 is 19 residues long. Germline V gene lookup returns CDR1 SEHNR and CDR2 FQNEAQ (reference sequence). The CDR3 spells CASSPTGTSGRSSYNEQFF. The CDR3 nucleotides are TGTGCCAGCAGCCCCACCGGGACTAGCGGGCGGAGCTCCTACAATGAGCAGTTCTTC.

This chain connects TRBV19 to TRBJ2-5; D might be TRBD2 (5 bases). The CDR3 loop spans 14 amino acids. Germline assignment: CDR1 LNHDA and CDR2 SQIVND (reference sequence). The V and J ends lost 5 bases and 5 bases respectively, with 15 bases between them. CDR3 DNA: TGTGCCAGTAGTTCGGGGATCGAGTGGGAGACCCAGTACTTC. It yields the protein CASSSGIEWETQYF.

V is TRBV6-4 and J is TRBJ2-7; 7 bases agree with TRBD1. The V gene end was trimmed by 6 bases and the J gene end by 3 bases; junction bases not matched to a gene: 11. Germline CDR1 MRHNA, CDR2 SNTAGT. The CDR3 covers 15 residues. CDR3 region: CASSETTGLVYEQYF. CDR3 DNA sequence: TGTGCCAGCAGCGAAACGACAGGGTTGGTCTACGAGCAGTACTTC.

V is TRBV6-1 and J is TRBJ1-3; no definite D call. The germline V and J ends were trimmed by 0 bases and 1 base, with 10 bases remaining between them. The CDR3 runs 16 residues. Germline CDR1 reads MNHNS; CDR2 reads SASEGT. The CDR3 DNA follows: TGTGCCAGCAGTGAAGCGGTCATCCGATCTGGAAACACCATATATTTT. Translation: CASSEAVIRSGNTIYF.

J is TRBJ2-5 and V is TRBV27; TRBD2 matches at 12 bases. The CDR3 runs 16 residues. Germline V gene data show CDR1 as MNHEY and CDR2 as SMNVEV (reference sequence). With V trimmed by 4 bases and J by 5 bases, 8 bases remained unmatched. Here the CDR3 DNA reads TGTGCCAGCAGTTACTCTAGCGGGAGGGCCGAGGAGACCCAGTACTTC. Translated, it gives CASSYSSGRAEETQYF.

This sequence joins TRBV28 and TRBJ2-7; TRBD1 is a possible D gene (6 bases). Trimming pared 7 bases from V and 2 bases from J, leaving 15 bases between. The germline V gene encodes CDR1 MDHEN and CDR2 SYDVKM. CDR3 length: 14 residues. As DNA, the CDR3 is TGTGCCAGCACAGAGGCAGGGGTGACCTACGAGCAGTACTTC. Amino acid sequence: CASTEAGVTYEQYF.

With respect to this clone: The junction departs from germline at one end; a sequencing error may be responsible. CDR3 sequence reads: CASSISTSGFPYEQYF. CDR3 coding DNA: TGTGCCAGCAGTATATCGACTAGCGGGTTCCCCTACGAGCAGTACTTC. The chain has TRBV27 and TRBJ2-7; the match to TRBD2 covers 10 bases. Germline CDR1 reads MNHEY; CDR2 reads SMNVEV (reference sequence). The CDR3 totals 16 residues.

The rearrangement links TRBV27 to TRBJ2-7, with 8 bases identical to TRBD2. The CDR3 is 14 residues long. The germline gives CDR1 MNHEY, CDR2 SMNVEV (reference sequence). The trim removed 2 bases at V and 0 bases at J, leaving 0 bases unmatched. Here the CDR3 DNA reads TGTGCCAGCAGTTTAGGGACTAGCTCCTACGAGCAGTACTTC. Amino acid sequence: CASSLGTSSYEQYF.

Worth noting for this clone: Without the conserved terminal phenylalanine or tryptophan, this CDR3 likely stems from a read error. The chain carries TRBV7-2 and TRBJ1-1, with D perhaps TRBD1 (6 bases). From germline, CDR1 is SGHTA and CDR2 FQGNSA. V was pared by 1 base and J by 4 bases, with 10 bases between. This CDR3 contains 14 residues. CDR3 bases: TGTGCCAGCAGCTTAGAACAGGGCGGCACTGAAGCTTTCCTT. It is translated as CASSLEQGGTEAFL.

V is TRBV27 and J is TRBJ2-1, with TRBD2 matching 7 bases. This CDR3 has 16 amino acids. CDR1 is MNHEY, CDR2 SMNVEV, per germline (reference sequence). V was clipped by 2 bases and J by 5 bases; unmatched bases: 9. The CDR3 nucleotides are TGTGCCAGCAGTTTACTGGCGGGAGAACTCCACAATGAGCAGTTCTTC. Protein: CASSLLAGELHNEQFF.

This clone came up once. The rearrangement links TRBV9 to TRBJ1-2; D unresolved. The ends were cut back, 3 bases at V and 6 bases at J, with 15 bases in the middle. Germline assignment: CDR1 SGDLS and CDR2 YYNGEE. There are 14 residues in the CDR3. As DNA, the CDR3 is TGTGCCAGCAGCGCTCCCGGATCTTTGGATGGCTACACCTTC. This encodes CASSAPGSLDGYTF.

The chain has TRBV11-3 and TRBJ2-2; possibly TRBD1 or TRBD2 for D (5 bases each). Deletions cut 5 bases from V and 2 bases from J, with 18 bases between. Germline V gene lookup returns CDR1 SGHNT and CDR2 YENEEA. The CDR3 spans 17 residues. The CDR3 coding sequence is TGTGCCAGCAGCACCTCGGTCTGGGGACCTAACACCGGGGAGCTGTTTTTT. Protein sequence: CASSTSVWGPNTGELFF.

V and J are TRBV28 and TRBJ2-7; a possible D gene is TRBD1 (6 bases). Looked up from germline, CDR1 is MDHEN and CDR2 is SYDVKM. V lost 6 bases and J 3 bases, leaving 9 bases between the germline ends. This CDR3 comprises 12 residues. CDR3 sequence: CASRPGVYEQYF. The CDR3 DNA is TGTGCCAGCAGGCCAGGGGTCTACGAGCAGTACTTC.

This clone occurred once. The genes are TRBV4-2 and TRBJ1-4, with 10 bases matching TRBD1. This CDR3 contains 18 residues. CDR1 and CDR2 from the germline V gene are LGHNA and YNFKEQ. V lost 2 bases and J lost 2; bases outside the gene matches: 8. CDR3 bases: TGTGCCAGCAGCCAAACCCCCGGGACAGGGGCGACTAATGAAAAACTGTTTTTT. Translated: CASSQTPGTGATNEKLFF.